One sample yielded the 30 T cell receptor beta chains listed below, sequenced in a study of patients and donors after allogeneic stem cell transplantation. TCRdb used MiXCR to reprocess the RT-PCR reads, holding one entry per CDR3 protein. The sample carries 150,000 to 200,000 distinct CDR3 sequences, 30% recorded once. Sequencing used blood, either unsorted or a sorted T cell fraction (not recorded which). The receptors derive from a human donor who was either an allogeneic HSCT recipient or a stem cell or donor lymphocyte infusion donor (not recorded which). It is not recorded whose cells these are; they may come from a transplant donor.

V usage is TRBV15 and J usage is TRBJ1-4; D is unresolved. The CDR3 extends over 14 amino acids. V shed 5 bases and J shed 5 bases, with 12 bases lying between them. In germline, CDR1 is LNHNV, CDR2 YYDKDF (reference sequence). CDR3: CATSERAGNEKLFF. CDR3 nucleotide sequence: TGTGCCACCAGCGAAAGAGCGGGGAATGAAAAACTGTTTTTT.

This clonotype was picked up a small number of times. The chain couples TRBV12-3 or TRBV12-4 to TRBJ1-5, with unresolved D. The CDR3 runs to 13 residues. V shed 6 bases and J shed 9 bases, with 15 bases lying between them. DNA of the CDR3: TGTGCCAGCAGCGCCGGGCCGCAAAGGCCCCAGCATTTT. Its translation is CASSAGPQRPQHF.

CDR3 in DNA: TGTGCCAGCAACCTGCAGGGTTACCACACAGATACGCAGTATTTT. This encodes CASNLQGYHTDTQYF. The V call is TRBV5-5, the J call TRBJ2-3; TRBD1 is a possible D gene (5 bases). Germline-derived CDR1 and CDR2 are SGHKS and YYEKEE (reference sequence). This CDR3 is built from 15 residues. The V and J ends lost 6 bases and 2 bases respectively, with 16 bases between them.

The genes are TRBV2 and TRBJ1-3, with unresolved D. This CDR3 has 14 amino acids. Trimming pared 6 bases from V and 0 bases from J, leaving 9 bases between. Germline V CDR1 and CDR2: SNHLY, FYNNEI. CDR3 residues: CASRPRGSGNTIYF. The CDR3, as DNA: TGTGCCAGCAGGCCTCGGGGCTCTGGAAACACCATATATTTT.

The CDR3 sequence is CASSASPATNEKLFF. For the CDR3, the DNA is TGTGCCAGCAGCGCGTCCCCAGCCACTAATGAAAAACTGTTTTTT. The chain has TRBV9 and TRBJ1-4, with unresolved D. Germline CDR1 and CDR2: SGDLS and YYNGEE. V dropped 3 bases and J dropped 2 bases, with 11 bases sitting between them. This CDR3 spans 15 amino acids.

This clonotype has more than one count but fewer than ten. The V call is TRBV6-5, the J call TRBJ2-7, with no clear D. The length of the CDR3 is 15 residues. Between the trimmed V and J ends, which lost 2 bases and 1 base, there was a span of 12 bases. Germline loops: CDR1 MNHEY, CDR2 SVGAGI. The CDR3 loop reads CASSYVTAGSYEQYF. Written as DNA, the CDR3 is TGTGCCAGCAGTTACGTTACCGCTGGGTCCTACGAGCAGTACTTC.

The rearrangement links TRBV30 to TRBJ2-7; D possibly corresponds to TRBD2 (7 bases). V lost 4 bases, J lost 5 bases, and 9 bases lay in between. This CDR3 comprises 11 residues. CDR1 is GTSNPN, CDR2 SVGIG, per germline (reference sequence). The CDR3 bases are TGTGCCTGGAAGCGGGACAACGAGCAGTACTTC. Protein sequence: CAWKRDNEQYF. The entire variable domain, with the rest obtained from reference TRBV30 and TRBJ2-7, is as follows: SQTIHQWPATLVQPVGSPLSLECTVEGTSNPNLYWYRQAAGRGLQLLFYSVGIGQISSEVPQNLSASRPQDRQFILSSKKLLLSDSGFYLCAWKRDNEQYFGPGTRLTVT.

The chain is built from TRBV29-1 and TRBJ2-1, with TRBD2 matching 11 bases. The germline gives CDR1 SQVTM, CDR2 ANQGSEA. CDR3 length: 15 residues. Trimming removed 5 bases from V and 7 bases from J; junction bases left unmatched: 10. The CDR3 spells CSVLFTSGRRNEQFF. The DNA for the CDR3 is TGCAGCGTTCTTTTTACTAGCGGGAGACGTAATGAGCAGTTCTTC.

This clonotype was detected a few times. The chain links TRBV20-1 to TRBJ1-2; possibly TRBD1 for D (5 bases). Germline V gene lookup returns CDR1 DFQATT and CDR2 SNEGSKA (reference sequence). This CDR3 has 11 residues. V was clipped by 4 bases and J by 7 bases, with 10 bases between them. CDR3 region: CSATREGGYTF. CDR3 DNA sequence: TGCAGTGCTACCAGGGAGGGTGGCTACACCTTC.

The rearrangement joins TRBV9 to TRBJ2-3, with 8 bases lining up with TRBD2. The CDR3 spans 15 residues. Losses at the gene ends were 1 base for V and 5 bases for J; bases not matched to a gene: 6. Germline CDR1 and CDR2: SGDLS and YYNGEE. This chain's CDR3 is CASSVLAGGGDTQYF. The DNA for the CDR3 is TGTGCCAGCAGCGTACTAGCGGGCGGCGGAGATACGCAGTATTTT. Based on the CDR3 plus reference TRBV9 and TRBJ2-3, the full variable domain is DSGVTQTPKHLITATGQRVTLRCSPRSGDLSVYWYQQSLDQGLQFLIQYYNGEERAKGNILERFSAQQFPDLHSELNLSSLELGDSALYFCASSVLAGGGDTQYFGPGTRLTVL.

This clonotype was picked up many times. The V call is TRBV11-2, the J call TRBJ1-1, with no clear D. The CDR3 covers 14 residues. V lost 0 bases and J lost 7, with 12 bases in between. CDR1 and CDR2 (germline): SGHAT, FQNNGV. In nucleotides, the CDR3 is TGTGCCAGCAGCTTAGATCCCGGGATGGTTGAAGCTTTCTTT. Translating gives CASSLDPGMVEAFF.

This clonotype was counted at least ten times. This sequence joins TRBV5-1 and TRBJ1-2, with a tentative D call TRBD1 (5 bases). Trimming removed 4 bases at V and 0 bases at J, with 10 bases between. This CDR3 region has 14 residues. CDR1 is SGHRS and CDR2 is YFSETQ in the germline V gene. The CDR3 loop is CASSQTAPNYGYTF. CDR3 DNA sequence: TGCGCCAGCAGCCAGACAGCACCTAACTATGGCTACACCTTC.

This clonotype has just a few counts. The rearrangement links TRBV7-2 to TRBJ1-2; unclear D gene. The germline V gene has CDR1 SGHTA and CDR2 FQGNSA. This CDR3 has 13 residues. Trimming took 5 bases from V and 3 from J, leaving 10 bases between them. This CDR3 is CASSPSGDYGYTF. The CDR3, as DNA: TGTGCCAGCAGCCCCTCAGGCGACTATGGCTACACCTTC.

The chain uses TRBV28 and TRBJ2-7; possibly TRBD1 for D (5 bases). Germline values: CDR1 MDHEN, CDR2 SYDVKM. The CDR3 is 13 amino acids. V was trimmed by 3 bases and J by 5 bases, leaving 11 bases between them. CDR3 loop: CASSLGGADEQYF. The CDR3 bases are TGTGCCAGCAGTTTGGGTGGGGCGGACGAGCAGTACTTC. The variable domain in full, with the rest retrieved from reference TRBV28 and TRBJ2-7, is DVKVTQSSRYLVKRTGEKVFLECVQDMDHENMFWYRQDPGLGLRLIYFSYDVKMKEKGDIPEGYSVSREKKERFSLILESASTNQTSMYLCASSLGGADEQYFGPGTRLTVT.

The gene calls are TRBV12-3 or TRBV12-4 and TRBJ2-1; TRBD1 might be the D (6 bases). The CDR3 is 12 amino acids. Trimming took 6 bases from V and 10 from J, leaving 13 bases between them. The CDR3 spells CASRTAGEEQFF. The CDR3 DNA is TGTGCCAGCAGGACCGCAGGGGAGGAGCAGTTCTTC.

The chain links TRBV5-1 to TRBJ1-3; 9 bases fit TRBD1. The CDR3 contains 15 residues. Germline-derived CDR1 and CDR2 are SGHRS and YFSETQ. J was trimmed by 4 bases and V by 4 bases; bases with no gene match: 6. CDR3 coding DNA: TGCGCCAGCAGCCCGGGACAGGGACGAGGAAACACCATATATTTT. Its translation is CASSPGQGRGNTIYF.

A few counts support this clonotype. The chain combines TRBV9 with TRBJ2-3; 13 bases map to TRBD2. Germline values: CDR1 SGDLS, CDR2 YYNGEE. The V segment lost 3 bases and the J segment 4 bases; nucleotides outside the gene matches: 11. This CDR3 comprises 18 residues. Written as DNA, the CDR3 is TGTGCCAGCAGCGCCCACAGGACTAGCGGGAGTTTCCCAGATACGCAGTATTTT. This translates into CASSAHRTSGSFPDTQYF.

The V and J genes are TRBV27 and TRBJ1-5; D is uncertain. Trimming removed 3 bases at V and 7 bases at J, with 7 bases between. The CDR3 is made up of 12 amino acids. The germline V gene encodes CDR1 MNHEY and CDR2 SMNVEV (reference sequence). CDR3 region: CASSFVGQPQHF. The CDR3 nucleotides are TGTGCCAGCAGTTTCGTCGGCCAGCCCCAGCATTTT.

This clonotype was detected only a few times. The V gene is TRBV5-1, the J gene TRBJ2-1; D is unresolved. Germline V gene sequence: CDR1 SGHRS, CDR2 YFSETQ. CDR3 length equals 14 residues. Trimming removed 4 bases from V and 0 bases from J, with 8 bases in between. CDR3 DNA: TGCGCCAGCAGCGCCCAGAGCTCCTACAATGAGCAGTTCTTC. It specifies CASSAQSSYNEQFF.

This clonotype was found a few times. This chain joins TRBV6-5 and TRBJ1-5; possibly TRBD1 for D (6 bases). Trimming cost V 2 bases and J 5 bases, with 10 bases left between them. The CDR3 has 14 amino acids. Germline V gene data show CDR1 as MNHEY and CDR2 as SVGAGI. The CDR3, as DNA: TGTGCCAGCAGTTACGGGGGCAGCGATCAGCCCCAGCATTTT. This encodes CASSYGGSDQPQHF.

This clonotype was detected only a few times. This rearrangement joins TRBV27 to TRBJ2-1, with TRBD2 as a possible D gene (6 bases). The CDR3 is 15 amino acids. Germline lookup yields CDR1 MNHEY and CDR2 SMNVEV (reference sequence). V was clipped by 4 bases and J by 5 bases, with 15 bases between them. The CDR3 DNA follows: TGTGCCAGCAGTTCCCCCTTTGGGGGGAACAATGAGCAGTTCTTC. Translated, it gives CASSSPFGGNNEQFF.

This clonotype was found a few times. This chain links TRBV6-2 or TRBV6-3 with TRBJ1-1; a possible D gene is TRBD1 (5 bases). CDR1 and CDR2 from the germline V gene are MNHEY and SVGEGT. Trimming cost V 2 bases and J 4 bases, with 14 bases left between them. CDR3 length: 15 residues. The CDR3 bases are TGTGCCAGCAGTTACCACCGGGGGTCTGGCACTGAAGCTTTCTTT. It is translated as CASSYHRGSGTEAFF.

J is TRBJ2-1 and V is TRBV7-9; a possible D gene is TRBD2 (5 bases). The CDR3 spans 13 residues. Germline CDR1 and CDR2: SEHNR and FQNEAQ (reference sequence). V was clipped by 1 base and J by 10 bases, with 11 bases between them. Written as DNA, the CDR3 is TGTGCCAGCAGCTTAGGGGGAGATAGAGAGCAGTTCTTC. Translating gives CASSLGGDREQFF.

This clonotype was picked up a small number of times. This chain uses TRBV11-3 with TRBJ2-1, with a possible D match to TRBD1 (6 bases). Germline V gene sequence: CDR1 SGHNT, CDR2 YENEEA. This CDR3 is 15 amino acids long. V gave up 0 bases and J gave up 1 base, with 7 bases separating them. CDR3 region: CASSLEQGSYNEQFF. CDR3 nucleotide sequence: TGTGCCAGCAGCTTAGAGCAGGGGTCCTACAATGAGCAGTTCTTC.

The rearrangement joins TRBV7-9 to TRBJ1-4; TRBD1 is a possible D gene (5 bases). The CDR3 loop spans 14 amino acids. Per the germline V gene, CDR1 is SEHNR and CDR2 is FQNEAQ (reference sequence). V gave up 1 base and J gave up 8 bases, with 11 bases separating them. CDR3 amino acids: CASSLDSGREKLFF. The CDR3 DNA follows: TGTGCCAGCAGCTTAGATTCAGGGCGGGAAAAACTGTTTTTT.

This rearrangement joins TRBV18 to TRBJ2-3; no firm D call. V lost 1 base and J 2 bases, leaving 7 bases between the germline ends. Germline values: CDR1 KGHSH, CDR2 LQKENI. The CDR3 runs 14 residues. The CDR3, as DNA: TGTGCCAGCTCACCACGGGCGGCCACAGATACGCAGTATTTT. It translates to CASSPRAATDTQYF.

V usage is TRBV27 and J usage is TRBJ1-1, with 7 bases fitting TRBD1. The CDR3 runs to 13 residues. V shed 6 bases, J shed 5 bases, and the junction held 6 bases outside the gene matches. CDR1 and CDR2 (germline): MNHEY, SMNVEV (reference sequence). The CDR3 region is CASSEGGWTEAFF. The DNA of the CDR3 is TGTGCCAGCAGCGAAGGGGGCTGGACTGAAGCTTTCTTT.

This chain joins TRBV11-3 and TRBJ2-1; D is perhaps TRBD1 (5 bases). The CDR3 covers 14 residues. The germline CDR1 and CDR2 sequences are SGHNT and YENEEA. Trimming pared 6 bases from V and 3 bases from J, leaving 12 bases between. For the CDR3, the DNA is TGTGCCAGCAGTCCTCAGGGATTCTACAATGAGCAGTTCTTC. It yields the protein CASSPQGFYNEQFF. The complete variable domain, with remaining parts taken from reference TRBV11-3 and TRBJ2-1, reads EAGVVQSPRYKIIEKKQPVAFWCNPISGHNTLYWYLQNLGQGPELLIRYENEEAVDDSQLPKDRFSAERLKGVDSTLKIQPAELGDSAVYLCASSPQGFYNEQFFGPGTRLTVL.

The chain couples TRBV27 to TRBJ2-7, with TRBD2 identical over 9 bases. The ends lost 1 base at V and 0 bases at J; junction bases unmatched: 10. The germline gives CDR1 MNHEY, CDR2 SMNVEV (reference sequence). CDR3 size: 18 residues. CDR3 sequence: CASSLYSRSGRHSYEQYF. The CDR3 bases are TGTGCCAGCAGTTTATACTCTAGAAGCGGGAGGCACTCCTACGAGCAGTACTTC.

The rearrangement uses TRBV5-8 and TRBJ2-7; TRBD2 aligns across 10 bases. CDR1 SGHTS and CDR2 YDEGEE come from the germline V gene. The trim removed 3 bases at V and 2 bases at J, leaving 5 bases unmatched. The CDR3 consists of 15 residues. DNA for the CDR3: TGTGCCAGCAGCTCCTGGACTAGCGGTCCCTACGAGCAGTACTTC. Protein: CASSSWTSGPYEQYF.